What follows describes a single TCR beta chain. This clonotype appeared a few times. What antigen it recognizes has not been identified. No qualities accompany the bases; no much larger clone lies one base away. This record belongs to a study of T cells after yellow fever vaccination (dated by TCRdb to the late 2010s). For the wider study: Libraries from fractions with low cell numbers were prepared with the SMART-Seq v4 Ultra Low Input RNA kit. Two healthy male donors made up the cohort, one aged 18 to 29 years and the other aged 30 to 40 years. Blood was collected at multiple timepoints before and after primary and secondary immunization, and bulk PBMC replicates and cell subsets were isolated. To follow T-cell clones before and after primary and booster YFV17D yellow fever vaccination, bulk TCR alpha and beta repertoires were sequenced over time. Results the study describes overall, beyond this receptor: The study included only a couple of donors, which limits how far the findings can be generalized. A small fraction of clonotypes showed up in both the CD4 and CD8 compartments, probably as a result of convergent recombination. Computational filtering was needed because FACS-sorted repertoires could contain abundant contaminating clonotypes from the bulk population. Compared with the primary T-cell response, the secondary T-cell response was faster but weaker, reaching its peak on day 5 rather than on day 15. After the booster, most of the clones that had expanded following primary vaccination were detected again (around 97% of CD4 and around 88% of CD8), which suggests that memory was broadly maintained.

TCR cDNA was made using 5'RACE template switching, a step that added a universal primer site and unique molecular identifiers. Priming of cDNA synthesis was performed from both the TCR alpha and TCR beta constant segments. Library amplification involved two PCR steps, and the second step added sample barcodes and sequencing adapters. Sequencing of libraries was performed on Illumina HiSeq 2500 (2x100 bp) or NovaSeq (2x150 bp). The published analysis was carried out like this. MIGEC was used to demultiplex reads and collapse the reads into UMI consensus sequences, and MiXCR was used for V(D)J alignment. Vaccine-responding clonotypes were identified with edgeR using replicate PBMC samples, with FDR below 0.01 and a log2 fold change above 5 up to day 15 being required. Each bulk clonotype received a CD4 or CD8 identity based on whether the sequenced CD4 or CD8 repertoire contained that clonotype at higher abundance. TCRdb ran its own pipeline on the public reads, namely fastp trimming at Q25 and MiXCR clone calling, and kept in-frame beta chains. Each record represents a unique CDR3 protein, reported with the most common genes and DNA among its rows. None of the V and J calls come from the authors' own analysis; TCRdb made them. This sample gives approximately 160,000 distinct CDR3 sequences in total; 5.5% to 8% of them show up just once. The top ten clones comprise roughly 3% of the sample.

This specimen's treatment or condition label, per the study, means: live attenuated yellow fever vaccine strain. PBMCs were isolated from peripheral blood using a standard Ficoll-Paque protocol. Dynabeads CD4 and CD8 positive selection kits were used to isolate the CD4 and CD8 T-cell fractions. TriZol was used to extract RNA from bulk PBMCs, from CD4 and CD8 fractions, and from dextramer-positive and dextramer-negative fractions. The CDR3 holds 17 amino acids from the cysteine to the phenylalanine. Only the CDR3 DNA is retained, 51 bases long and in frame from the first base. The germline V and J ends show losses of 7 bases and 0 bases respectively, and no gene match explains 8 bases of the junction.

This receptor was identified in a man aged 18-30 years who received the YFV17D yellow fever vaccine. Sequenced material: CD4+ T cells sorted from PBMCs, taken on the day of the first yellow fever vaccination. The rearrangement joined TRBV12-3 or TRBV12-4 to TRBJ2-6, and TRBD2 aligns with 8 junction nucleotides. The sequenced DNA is TGTGCCAGCATTCCTCGGGGGGGCGGCTCTGGGGCCAACGTCCTGACTTTC. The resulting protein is CASIPRGGGSGANVLTF.